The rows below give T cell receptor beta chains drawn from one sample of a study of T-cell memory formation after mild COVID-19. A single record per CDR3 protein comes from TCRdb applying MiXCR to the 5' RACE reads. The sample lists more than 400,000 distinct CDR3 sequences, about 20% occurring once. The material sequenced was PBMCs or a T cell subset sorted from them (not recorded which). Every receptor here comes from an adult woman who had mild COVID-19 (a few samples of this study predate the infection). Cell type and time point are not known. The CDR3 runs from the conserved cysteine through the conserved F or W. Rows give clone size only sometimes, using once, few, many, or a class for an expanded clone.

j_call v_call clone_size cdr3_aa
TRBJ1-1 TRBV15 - CATSRGYRGKNTEAFF
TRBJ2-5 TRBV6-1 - CASSRDRAQETQYF
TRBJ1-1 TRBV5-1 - CASSFRGFEAFF
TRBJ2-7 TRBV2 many CASSKQGSSHEQYF
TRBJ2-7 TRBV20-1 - CSAPGGRGRARDEQYF
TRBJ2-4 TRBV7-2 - CASTPGGRGQNIQYF
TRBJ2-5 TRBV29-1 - CSVDRALPGQGRGETQYF
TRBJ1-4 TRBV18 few CASSHGQGSEKLFF
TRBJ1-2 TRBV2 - CASSDAGPSYGYTF
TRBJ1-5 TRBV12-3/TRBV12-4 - CASSLASTGLQPQHF
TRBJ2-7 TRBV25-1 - CASSDRWAYEQYF
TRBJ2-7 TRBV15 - CATSGQGGDEQYF
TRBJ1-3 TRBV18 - CASSPPGRVPGNTIYF
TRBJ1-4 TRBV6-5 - CASSSGRREKLFF
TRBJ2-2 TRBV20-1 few CSARDGTAGLTGELFF
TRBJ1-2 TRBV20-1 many CSARTGPNYGYTF
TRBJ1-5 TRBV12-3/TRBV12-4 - CASSRSAGQGDQPQHF
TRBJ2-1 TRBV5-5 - CASSPSGPSSYNEQFF
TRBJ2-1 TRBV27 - CASSPRLAGVNEQFF
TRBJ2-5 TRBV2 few CASSEAVIGSQYF
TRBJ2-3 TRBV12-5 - CASAINVGADTQYF
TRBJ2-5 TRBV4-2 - CASSEGYPGLAGGQETQYF
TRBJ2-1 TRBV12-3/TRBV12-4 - CASTLTGNEQFF
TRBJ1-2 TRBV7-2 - CASSLEGDSNYGYTF
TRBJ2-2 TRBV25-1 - CASSVGGTGNAGELFF
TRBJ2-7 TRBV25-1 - CASSVAGAPYEQYF
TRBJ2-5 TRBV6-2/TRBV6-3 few CASIPLGQETQYF
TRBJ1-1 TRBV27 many CASSLHRGTEAFF
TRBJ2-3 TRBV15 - CATSSAPTSVSTDTQYF
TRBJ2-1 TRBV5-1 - CASSFGDNAYNEQFF
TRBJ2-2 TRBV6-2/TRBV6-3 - CASSPRRGTNTGELFF
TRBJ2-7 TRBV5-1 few CASSAGTSGRTNEQYF
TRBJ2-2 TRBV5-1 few CASSSGTSGNTGELFF
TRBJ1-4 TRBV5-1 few CASSPGTGGATNEKLFF
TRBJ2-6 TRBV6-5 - CASSDRQGSGANVLTF
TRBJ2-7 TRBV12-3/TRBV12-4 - CASSPGQGYREQYF
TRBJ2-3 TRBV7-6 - CASSTGIAGGGTDTQYF
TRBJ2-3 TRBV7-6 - CASSRFTGASTDTQYF
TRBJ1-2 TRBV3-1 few CASSRFGGAGENYGYTF
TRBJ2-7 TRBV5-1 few CASSRAGTSGYEQYF
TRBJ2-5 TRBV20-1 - CSARAGAAGFETQYF
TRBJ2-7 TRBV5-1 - CASSLATPTLMDEQYF
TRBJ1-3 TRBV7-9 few CASSLTGVSGNTIYF
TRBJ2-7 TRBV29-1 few CSVEVTDRGRYEQYF
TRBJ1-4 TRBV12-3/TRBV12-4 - CATIDRPNEKLFF
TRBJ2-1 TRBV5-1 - CASSLEPAGEQFF
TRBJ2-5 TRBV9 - CASSVSGGGGLQETQYF
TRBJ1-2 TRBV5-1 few CASSYRSTESAYGYTF
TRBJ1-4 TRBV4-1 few CASRLTGGVVEKLFF
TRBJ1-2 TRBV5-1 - CASSYPGGAYVYTF
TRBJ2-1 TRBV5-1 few CASSLDGRSRVYNEQFF
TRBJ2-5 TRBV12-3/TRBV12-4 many CASSFQAVASRETQYF
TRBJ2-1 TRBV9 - CASSVGQREDHNEQFF
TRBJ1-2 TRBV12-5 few CASGLGQGFGYTF
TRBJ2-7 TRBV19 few CASSPGPGTGIYEQYF
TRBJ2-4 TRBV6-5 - CASRTHSGSKNIQYF
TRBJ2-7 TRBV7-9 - CASRPENLYEQYF
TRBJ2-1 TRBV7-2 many CASSFGLAGGNEQFF